The clone carrying this T cell receptor beta chain was counted a few times. Antigen: not known. The data were obtained in a study of cytomegalovirus exposure and HLA in healthy donors. Study findings and constraints: Researchers counted over 150 TCR beta chains as cytomegalovirus-associated. A later analysis found first-cohort TCR clusters tended to co-occur in the 110 or so validation repertoires.

The donors were part of the validation cohort, which consisted of roughly 110 subjects and was separate from the first cohort of 600 to 850 subjects. Produced via immunoSEQ multiplex PCR; TCRdb's table is partial and in-frame only. The sample consists of about 200,000 clones, roughly 87% of them appearing once. V lost 5 bases and J lost 4; bases outside the gene matches: 4. Germline-derived CDR1 and CDR2 are SNHLY and FYNNEI. This CDR3 has 14 amino acids. This TCR came from a woman under 30 in good health and CMV-seropositive. The source material was PBMCs. The gene calls are TRBV2 and TRBJ1-1; TRBD1 matches at 10 bases. In nucleotides, the CDR3 is TGTGCCAGCAGTTGGGACAGGGGAGGCACTGAAGCTTTCTTT. It codes for CASSWDRGGTEAFF.